This T cell receptor (beta chain) was identified during a study of cytomegalovirus exposure and HLA in healthy donors. Study-level points and caveats: Despite most TCR sequences being rare, some public TCRs occurred in many donors. There were over 150 TCR beta chains listed as cytomegalovirus-associated. In vitro data verified a few CMV-associated chains as specific for CMV antigens.

Method: immunoSEQ multiplex PCR; TCRdb's copy keeps in-frame clones and lacks some. The top ten clones hold over 1% of a sample with 250,000 to 400,000 clones, approximately 90% of them seen once. In regard to this clone: The target antigen is unknown.

V lost 5 bases, J lost 0 bases, and 11 bases lay in between. The length of the CDR3 is 15 residues. The germline CDR1 and CDR2 sequences are SGHVS and FNYEAQ. The receptor was derived from a woman aged 25 to 39 in good health and CMV-seropositive. The source material was PBMCs. J is TRBJ2-1 and V is TRBV7-6; D remains ambiguous. As DNA, the CDR3 is TGTGCCAGCAGCCTAGACCCAAGCTCCTACAATGAGCAGTTCTTC. Its protein product is CASSLDPSSYNEQFF.